This TCR beta chain stems from a study of cytomegalovirus exposure and HLA in healthy donors. Study results and caveats: Differences between HLA loci emerged in a later analysis of TCR association rates, with DRB1 most and HLA-C fewest. Later on, a genetic analysis was performed. It linked a missense variant in DCLRE1C with V- and J-gene trimming of TCR beta.

Germline values: CDR1 SGHTA, CDR2 FQGTGA. Trimming at V came to 4 bases and at J to 6 bases, leaving 7 bases not matched to a gene. The CDR3 has 15 amino acids. A multiplex PCR was run with 60 Vbeta primers and 13 Jbeta primers. Data came from immunoSEQ multiplex PCR; TCRdb stores just in-frame clones and leaves some out. Of more than 95,000 clones in the sample, 60% to 80% were seen once. Samples came from healthy bone marrow donors. On this clone itself: No antigen is known for it.

The rearrangement joins TRBV7-3 to TRBJ2-1; 9 nucleotides line up with TRBD2. The sequenced material came from PBMCs. The sequence was collected from a man in his forties or fifties in good health and CMV-seropositive. The chain's CDR3 is CASSSRGGLGNEQFF. CDR3 in DNA: TGTGCCAGCAGCTCGCGGGGGGGGCTGGGCAATGAGCAGTTCTTC.